The 26 T cell receptor beta chains below were found in one sample sequenced in a study of cytomegalovirus exposure and HLA in healthy donors. The PCR was carried out with 60 Vbeta primers and 13 Jbeta primers. Measured with immunoSEQ multiplex PCR; TCRdb has only the in-frame clones, and not every one. The sample lists 110,000 to 150,000 clones, 76% occurring once. Material: PBMCs. These receptor sequences come from a man aged 18 to 30 in good health and CMV-seronegative.

The chain uses TRBV25-1 and TRBJ2-3, with D maybe TRBD2 (6 bases). V lost 3 bases, J lost 0 bases, and 19 bases lay in between. The CDR3 is made up of 18 amino acids. Germline V gives CDR1 MGHDK, CDR2 SYGVNS. CDR3 protein: CASSERGARARSTDTQYF. The CDR3 DNA follows: TGTGCCAGCAGTGAGCGCGGGGCCAGGGCCCGTAGCACAGATACGCAGTATTTT.

This chain uses TRBV13 with TRBJ1-2; D is possibly TRBD1 (5 bases). Germline V gives CDR1 PRHDT, CDR2 FYEKMQ (reference sequence). V was trimmed by 5 bases and J by 0 bases, leaving 13 bases between them. The CDR3 sequence is 15 residues long. This CDR3 is CASSEGGAANYGYTF. Written as DNA, the CDR3 is TGTGCCAGCAGCGAAGGCGGGGCAGCTAACTATGGCTACACCTTC.

As for this clone: Other DNA sequences in the sample encode the same CDR3. The genes are TRBV6-1 and TRBJ1-6; 9 positions agree with TRBD1. The CDR3 runs 16 residues. Unmatched junction bases numbered 5, after V lost 1 base and J lost 7 bases. The germline V gene has CDR1 MNHNS and CDR2 SASEGT. CDR3 region: CASSEGQGGYNSPLHF. CDR3 DNA sequence: TGTGCCAGCAGTGAAGGACAGGGGGGCTACAATTCACCCCTCCACTTT.

The chain links TRBV7-9 to TRBJ2-3, with D maybe TRBD2 (5 bases). The CDR3 covers 15 residues. Germline assignment: CDR1 SEHNR and CDR2 FQNEAQ (reference sequence). V lost 5 bases, J lost 5 bases, and 17 bases lay in between. Written as DNA, the CDR3 is TGTGCCAGCAGCCTGCAGTCGCTGGAGGTAGATACGCAGTATTTT. Translated, it gives CASSLQSLEVDTQYF. Full variable domain (outside the CDR3, taken from reference TRBV7-9 and TRBJ2-3): DTGVSQNPRHKITKRGQNVTFRCDPISEHNRLYWYRQTLGQGPEFLTYFQNEAQLEKSRLLSDRFSAERPKGSFSTLEIQRTEQGDSAMYLCASSLQSLEVDTQYFGPGTRLTVL.

The chain combines TRBV5-1 with TRBJ2-7; maybe TRBD2 (6 bases). Germline assignment: CDR1 SGHRS and CDR2 YFSETQ. V shed 1 base and J shed 5 bases, with 19 bases lying between them. CDR3 length: 16 amino acids. The CDR3 is CASSLLATRQSDEQYF. The CDR3 bases are TGCGCCAGCAGCTTGCTTGCGACTAGGCAGTCAGACGAGCAGTACTTC.

The count of this clone is one. The J gene is TRBJ2-5, the V gene TRBV11-3; tentatively, D is TRBD2 (5 bases). With 3 bases removed from V and 0 bases from J, the gap between germline ends came to 8 bases. From germline, CDR1 is SGHNT and CDR2 YENEEA. The CDR3 spans 14 residues. The CDR3 coding sequence is TGTGCCAGCAGCTTTGCCGGGGACCAAGAGACCCAGTACTTC. Residues: CASSFAGDQETQYF.

This chain uses TRBV28 with TRBJ1-2; the match to TRBD1 covers 11 bases. V was pared by 6 bases and J by 4 bases, with 4 bases of the junction left unmatched. The CDR3 length is 14 residues. Germline V gene lookup returns CDR1 MDHEN and CDR2 SYDVKM. CDR3 loop: CASRSGTGGYGYTF. For the CDR3, the DNA is TGTGCCAGCAGATCCGGGACAGGGGGCTATGGCTACACCTTC.

The chain is built from TRBV4-1 and TRBJ2-7; 8 nucleotides line up with TRBD1. This CDR3 spans 15 amino acids. In germline, CDR1 is MGHRA, CDR2 YSYEKL. The V segment lost 0 bases and the J segment 4 bases; nucleotides outside the gene matches: 5. CDR3 nucleotide sequence: TGCGCCAGCAGCCAAGATAGAGGGACAGGATACGAGCAGTACTTC. Residues: CASSQDRGTGYEQYF.

The table lists this clone with a count of one. This sequence joins TRBV5-4 and TRBJ2-3; 9 bases match TRBD2. The CDR3 is 14 residues long. J lost 6 bases, V lost 2 bases, and 4 bases had no gene match. The germline gives CDR1 SGHNT, CDR2 YYREEE (reference sequence). This CDR3 is CASSLSLAGDTQYF. The DNA of the CDR3 is TGTGCCAGCAGCTTATCGCTAGCGGGGGATACGCAGTATTTT.

J is TRBJ1-2 and V is TRBV25-1; 7 bases fit TRBD1. The V and J ends lost 8 bases and 5 bases, in that order; junction bases with no gene match: 8. This CDR3 comprises 13 residues. Germline loops: CDR1 MGHDK, CDR2 SYGVNS. The CDR3 DNA reads as TGTGCCAGCTGGGACAGTTATGGTTATGGCTACACCTTC. Amino acids: CASWDSYGYGYTF.

The chain links TRBV4-2 to TRBJ1-2, with D possibly TRBD1 on 5 matching bases. The CDR3 length is 15 residues. Germline CDR1 is LGHNA and CDR2 is YNFKEQ. With 4 bases removed from V and 5 bases from J, the gap between germline ends came to 17 bases. CDR3 DNA: TGTGCCAGCAGCCCCGATGGGACTGACTTTTATGGCTACACCTTC. Amino acid sequence: CASSPDGTDFYGYTF.

The genes are TRBV7-9 and TRBJ1-5, with D possibly matching TRBD1 (6 bases). This CDR3 is 15 amino acids long. Trimming took off 4 bases at V and 7 bases at J, with 17 bases between the two ends. Germline V gives CDR1 SEHNR, CDR2 FQNEAQ (reference sequence). The CDR3 nucleotides read TGTGCCAGCAGCTCGACAGGTTGGGCGGTCCAGCCCCAGCATTTT. Protein product: CASSSTGWAVQPQHF.

This chain's CDR3 is CASSSTGTSGDYGYTF. DNA for the CDR3: TGCGCCAGCAGCTCTACCGGGACATCTGGGGACTATGGCTACACCTTC. V usage is TRBV5-1 and J usage is TRBJ1-2; maybe TRBD1 (6 bases). The CDR3 has 16 residues. V lost 3 bases to trimming and J lost 3 bases, with 18 bases between them. The germline V gene has CDR1 SGHRS and CDR2 YFSETQ.

The chain uses TRBV5-1 and TRBJ2-2, with 10 bases aligning to TRBD1. Trimming cost V 0 bases and J 7 bases; bases outside gene matches: 6. Germline loops: CDR1 SGHRS, CDR2 YFSETQ. The CDR3 is made up of 16 amino acids. For the CDR3, the DNA is TGCGCCAGCAGCTTGGCCGGGACAGGGGACGTCGGGGAGCTGTTTTTT. It yields the protein CASSLAGTGDVGELFF.

The chain employs TRBV19 and TRBJ2-1, with 9 nucleotides matching TRBD2. Germline lookup yields CDR1 LNHDA and CDR2 SQIVND (reference sequence). V lost 1 base, J lost 8 bases, and 12 bases stayed unmatched. The CDR3 length is 17 residues. CDR3 residues: CASSIAASGVGGHEQFF. For the CDR3, the DNA is TGTGCCAGTAGTATAGCGGCTAGCGGGGTCGGGGGCCATGAGCAGTTCTTC.

The chain links TRBV7-9 to TRBJ1-3, with a possible D match to TRBD1 (5 bases). The germline gives CDR1 SEHNR, CDR2 FQNEAQ (reference sequence). The CDR3 spans 17 residues. V lost 1 base, J lost 2 bases, and 15 bases lay in between. The CDR3 loop is CASSLGIQVPPGNTIYF. Written as DNA, the CDR3 is TGTGCCAGCAGCTTAGGTATACAGGTTCCGCCTGGAAACACCATATATTTT.

V gene TRBV10-1 combines with J gene TRBJ2-7, with TRBD2 matching over 7 bases. From germline, CDR1 is WNHNN and CDR2 SYGVQD (reference sequence). This CDR3 has 16 amino acids. V shed 2 bases and J 6 bases; nucleotides not matched to a gene: 13. CDR3 nucleotide sequence: TGCGCCAGCAGTGAGAGGGAGGGCCACGGGTTGATCGAGCAGTACTTC. This translates into CASSEREGHGLIEQYF.

This chain joins TRBV10-1 and TRBJ2-7; perhaps TRBD1 as D (6 bases). CDR1 WNHNN and CDR2 SYGVQD come from the germline V gene (reference sequence). The V and J ends lost 8 bases and 0 bases respectively, with 17 bases between them. CDR3 length: 15 residues. The CDR3 region is CASLKAGASSYEQYF. Here the CDR3 DNA reads TGCGCCAGCCTGAAAGCAGGGGCGTCCTCCTACGAGCAGTACTTC.

V usage is TRBV14 and J usage is TRBJ2-5; D possibly corresponds to TRBD2 (6 bases). The CDR3 has 18 residues. The germline V and J ends were trimmed by 0 bases and 4 bases, with 21 bases remaining between them. CDR1 and CDR2 (germline): SGHDN, FVKESK. The CDR3 sequence is CASSQDYSGSRWRETQYF. The CDR3 DNA is TGTGCCAGCAGCCAAGATTATAGCGGTAGCAGGTGGAGAGAGACCCAGTACTTC.

To note about this clone: The junction and the germline gene differ at one end; a read error may be behind it. The chain uses TRBV6-1 and TRBJ2-1, with D unresolved. The length of the CDR3 is 14 residues. Germline CDR1 is MNHNS and CDR2 is SASEGT. CDR3 loop: CATSPPGSYNEQFF. The CDR3 DNA reads as TGTGCCACCAGTCCCCCGGGTTCCTACAATGAGCAGTTCTTC.

This rearrangement joins TRBV10-2 to TRBJ1-2; D is uncertain. This CDR3 region has 12 residues. Germline loops: CDR1 WSHSY, CDR2 SAAADI. V was trimmed by 8 bases and J by 4 bases, leaving 11 bases between them. In DNA, the CDR3 is TGCGCCAGCTCCCCGGGTATCTATGGCTACACCTTC. This sequence encodes CASSPGIYGYTF.

V and J are TRBV15 and TRBJ2-5; unclear D gene. Germline-derived CDR1 and CDR2 are LNHNV and YYDKDF (reference sequence). The CDR3 extends over 13 amino acids. Trimming cost V 3 bases and J 5 bases, with 10 bases left between them. The CDR3 sequence is CATSSGPRETQYF. CDR3 sequence (DNA): TGTGCCACCAGCAGTGGTCCCCGGGAGACCCAGTACTTC. Complete variable domain (other parts from reference TRBV15 and TRBJ2-5): DAMVIQNPRYQVTQFGKPVTLSCSQTLNHNVMYWYQQKSSQAPKLLFHYYDKDFNNEADTPDNFQSRRPNTSFCFLDIRSPGLGDTAMYLCATSSGPRETQYFGPGTRLLVL.

The V and J genes are TRBV11-2 and TRBJ2-2, with a possible D match to TRBD1 (5 bases). V lost 0 bases to trimming and J lost 1 base, with 6 bases between them. This CDR3 is 15 amino acids long. CDR1 and CDR2 from the germline V gene are SGHAT and FQNNGV. The CDR3 coding sequence is TGTGCCAGCAGCTTAGACAGGGTGAACACCGGGGAGCTGTTTTTT. It is translated as CASSLDRVNTGELFF. The complete variable domain, with remaining parts taken from reference TRBV11-2 and TRBJ2-2, reads EAGVAQSPRYKIIEKRQSVAFWCNPISGHATLYWYQQILGQGPKLLIQFQNNGVVDDSQLPKDRFSAERLKGVDSTLKIQPAKLEDSAVYLCASSLDRVNTGELFFGEGSRLTVL.

V is TRBV28 and J is TRBJ2-1; a possible D gene is TRBD2 (5 bases). With 7 bases removed from V and 5 bases from J, the gap between germline ends came to 18 bases. There are 15 residues in the CDR3. From germline, CDR1 is MDHEN and CDR2 SYDVKM. The CDR3 DNA reads as TGTGCCAGCACCCAGAGGGTCAGGCCTCACAATGAGCAGTTCTTC. It is translated as CASTQRVRPHNEQFF.

This chain joins TRBV19 and TRBJ2-5, with no clear D. Trimming removed 10 bases at V and 0 bases at J, with 12 bases between. Germline V gives CDR1 LNHDA, CDR2 SQIVND (reference sequence). This CDR3 has 13 amino acids. CDR3 residues: CATGRVYQETQYF. As DNA, the CDR3 is TGTGCCACTGGTCGGGTGTACCAAGAGACCCAGTACTTC.

Worth noting for this clone: The same CDR3 arises from other DNA sequences in this sample as well. The chain has TRBV11-3 and TRBJ2-2; TRBD1 might be the D (6 bases). Per the germline V gene, CDR1 is SGHNT and CDR2 is YENEEA. V lost 5 bases, J lost 5 bases, and 9 bases lay in between. The CDR3 sequence is 13 residues long. This CDR3 is CASSPRGTGELFF. The CDR3 DNA follows: TGTGCCAGCAGCCCCAGGGGTACCGGGGAGCTGTTTTTT.